These 14 T cell receptor beta chains came from one sample sequenced in a study of blood T cell repertoires in COVID-19. Sequencing used immunoSEQ multiplex PCR; TCRdb keeps in-frame clones, though not all of them. The data contain fewer than 120,000 clones, approximately 90% of them singletons. Material for sequencing was peripheral blood. Every receptor here comes from a human donor in a cohort sampled during active COVID-19.

The chain links TRBV6-6 to TRBJ2-5; D not resolved. CDR3 length equals 12 residues. CDR1 MNHNY and CDR2 SVGAGI come from the germline V gene (reference sequence). V was pared by 2 bases and J by 5 bases, with 6 bases between. The CDR3 sequence is CASSYGRETQYF. For the CDR3, the DNA is TGTGCCAGCAGTTACGGGCGCGAGACCCAGTACTTC.

The chain uses TRBV7-8 and TRBJ1-5; TRBD1 aligns across 11 bases. The CDR3 sequence is 14 residues long. Looked up from germline, CDR1 is SGHVS and CDR2 is FQNEAQ. V was pared by 4 bases and J by 10 bases, with 6 bases of the junction left unmatched. The CDR3 nucleotides read TGTGCCAGCAGCTCACAGGGACAGGGGGTTCCCCAGCATTTT. Its translation is CASSSQGQGVPQHF.

In the case of this clone: The same CDR3 also results from other DNA sequences found in this sample. This chain uses TRBV28 with TRBJ2-2; the match to TRBD2 covers 9 bases. J lost 5 bases, V lost 2 bases, and 0 bases had no gene match. The CDR3 has 14 residues. CDR1 MDHEN and CDR2 SYDVKM come from the germline V gene. The CDR3 sequence is CASSLLAGTGELFF. The CDR3 DNA reads as TGTGCCAGCAGTTTACTAGCGGGAACCGGGGAGCTGTTTTTT.

The V and J genes are TRBV28 and TRBJ1-6; 9 bases line up with TRBD1. The CDR3 has 16 amino acids. With V trimmed by 4 bases and J by 8 bases, 9 bases remained unmatched. The V gene's germline CDR1 is MDHEN and CDR2 SYDVKM. The CDR3 region has the DNA TGTGCCAGCAGTTCCCCGGGACAGGGTAACCATTCACCCCTCCACTTT. Translating gives CASSSPGQGNHSPLHF. The whole variable domain, filled in from reference TRBV28 and TRBJ1-6, reads DVKVTQSSRYLVKRTGEKVFLECVQDMDHENMFWYRQDPGLGLRLIYFSYDVKMKEKGDIPEGYSVSREKKERFSLILESASTNQTSMYLCASSSPGQGNHSPLHFGNGTRLTVT.

This clone was found once. This chain joins TRBV7-6 and TRBJ1-1; no clear D. From germline, CDR1 is SGHVS and CDR2 FNYEAQ. CDR3 length: 16 residues. V gave up 5 bases and J gave up 0 bases, with 16 bases separating them. The CDR3: CASSQNGFLMNTEAFF. The CDR3 nucleotides are TGTGCCAGCAGCCAAAATGGCTTTCTCATGAACACTGAAGCTTTCTTT. Full variable domain (remainder filled in from reference TRBV7-6 and TRBJ1-1): GAGVSQSPRYKVTKRGQDVALRCDPISGHVSLYWYRQALGQGPEFLTYFNYEAQQDKSGLPNDRFSAERPEGSISTLTIQRTEQRDSAMYRCASSQNGFLMNTEAFFGQGTRLTVV.

Written as DNA, the CDR3 is TGCGCCAGCAGTGCGGGAACCTGGGAGGCCGGGGAGCTGTTTTTT. This codes for CASSAGTWEAGELFF. V is TRBV10-1 and J is TRBJ2-2; D might be TRBD2 (6 bases). Germline lookup yields CDR1 WNHNN and CDR2 SYGVQD (reference sequence). With 4 bases removed from V and 6 bases from J, the gap between germline ends came to 15 bases. This CDR3 comprises 15 residues.

CDR3: CSVDAQGGGELFF. CDR3 DNA: TGCAGCGTTGATGCTCAGGGTGGCGGGGAGCTGTTTTTT. The chain carries TRBV29-1 and TRBJ2-2; possible D gene TRBD1, 5 bases. The ends were cut back, 3 bases at V and 7 bases at J, with 12 bases in the middle. Germline V gene data show CDR1 as SQVTM and CDR2 as ANQGSEA. The CDR3 contains 13 residues.

V gene TRBV3-1 (or the pseudogene TRBV3-2) combines with J gene TRBJ1-4, with 9 bases fitting TRBD1. Germline CDR1 reads LGHDT; CDR2 reads YNNKEL (reference sequence). V was pared by 3 bases and J by 5 bases, with 7 bases of the junction left unmatched. The CDR3 totals 16 residues. CDR3 nucleotides: TGTGCCAGCAGCCATGCCGGGACAGGGTACAATGAAAAACTGTTTTTT. It yields the protein CASSHAGTGYNEKLFF.

The genes are TRBV10-1 and TRBJ2-7, with 9 bases lining up with TRBD1. The CDR3 consists of 13 residues. Germline loops: CDR1 WNHNN, CDR2 SYGVQD (reference sequence). V dropped 4 bases and J dropped 3; count of bases not matched to a gene: 1. CDR3 DNA sequence: TGCGCCAGCAGTGGGGGACAGGGCTACGAGCAGTACTTC. Translated: CASSGGQGYEQYF.

V gene TRBV29-1 combines with J gene TRBJ2-3, with TRBD1 identical over 7 bases. The J segment lost 5 bases and the V segment lost 4 bases, leaving 6 bases of the junction unmatched. This CDR3 spans 13 amino acids. CDR1 and CDR2 (germline): SQVTM, ANQGSEA. CDR3 sequence reads: CSVGQRQGDTQYF. The CDR3 DNA sequence: TGCAGCGTTGGGCAGCGACAGGGAGATACGCAGTATTTT.

The CDR3 protein is CASSRGGSYEQYF. CDR3 bases: TGTGCCAGCAGTCGGGGCGGGTCCTACGAGCAGTACTTC. The chain carries TRBV6-6 and TRBJ2-7; D is perhaps TRBD1 or TRBD2 (5 bases each). The V gene's germline CDR1 is MNHNY and CDR2 SVGAGI (reference sequence). Trimming removed 5 bases from V and 1 base from J, with 9 bases in between. The CDR3 loop spans 13 amino acids.

The V call is TRBV5-1, the J call TRBJ2-1; 15 bases match TRBD2. Losses at the gene ends were 2 bases for V and 6 bases for J; bases not matched to a gene: 3. CDR3 length: 16 amino acids. CDR1 and CDR2 (germline): SGHRS, YFSETQ. The CDR3 nucleotides read TGCGCCAGCAGCTTAGGACTAGCGGGAGGGGGCAATGAGCAGTTCTTC. Its translation: CASSLGLAGGGNEQFF.

The genes are TRBV5-4 and TRBJ1-1; 10 positions agree with TRBD1. Germline V lookup: CDR1 SGHNT, CDR2 YYREEE (reference sequence). Unmatched junction bases numbered 9, after V lost 6 bases and J lost 4 bases. There are 15 residues in the CDR3. The CDR3 DNA reads TGTGCCAGCACCCCGACAGGGGGCCGGCGCACTGAAGCTTTCTTT. It codes for CASTPTGGRRTEAFF.

The J gene is TRBJ1-1, the V gene TRBV7-9; D gene unclear. The V and J ends lost 5 bases and 3 bases respectively, with 7 bases between them. The CDR3 contains 12 residues. CDR1 is SEHNR, CDR2 FQNEAQ, per germline (reference sequence). The CDR3 loop is CASSAVDTEAFF. The CDR3, as DNA: TGTGCCAGCAGCGCGGTAGACACTGAAGCTTTCTTT.